These T cell receptor beta chains were read from a single sample in a study of blood T cell repertoires in COVID-19. Assay: immunoSEQ multiplex PCR; the TCRdb copy retains only in-frame clones and omits some. Of approximately 50,000 clones in the sample, approximately 90% were seen once. Sequenced sample: peripheral blood. The receptors derive from a man between 40 and 49 years old with acute or convalescent COVID-19. CDR3s include the opening cysteine and the closing phenylalanine or tryptophan. D genes are given only for firm matches. Clone size is stated in some rows and not others, as once, few, many or a class when expanded.

j_gene | abundance | d_gene | len | v_gene | CDR3nt | CDR3aa
TRBJ2-2 | NA | NA | 15 | TRBV4-2 | TGTGCCAGCAGCCACGAGAACGGGAACACCGGGGAGCTGTTTTTT | CASSHENGNTGELFF
TRBJ2-1 | NA | TRBD2 | 16 | TRBV5-1 | TGCGCCAGCAGCCGTAGCGGGGGCTCGGTAAGGGATGAGCAGTTCTTC | CASSRSGGSVRDEQFF
TRBJ2-5 | NA | NA | 15 | TRBV25-1 | TGTGCCAGCACCCCCGTCGGGGGTTCTCAAGAGACCCAGTACTTC | CASTPVGGSQETQYF
TRBJ1-5 | once | TRBD1 | 15 | TRBV24-1 | TGTGCCACCAGTGATCCGGGACAGGGCAATCAGCCCCAGCATTTT | CATSDPGQGNQPQHF
TRBJ1-3 | once | NA | 14 | TRBV30 | TGTGCCTGGAGTGATCGGGGGATAGCAAACACCATATATTTT | CAWSDRGIANTIYF
TRBJ2-2 | NA | NA | 16 | TRBV7-9 | TGTGCCAGCAGCCCACTGTCCGGGACGAACACCGGGGAGCTGTTTTTT | CASSPLSGTNTGELFF
TRBJ2-3 | NA | TRBD2 | 15 | TRBV7-9 | TGTGCCAGCAGCTACGGACTAGCGGAGGTAGATACGCAGTATTTT | CASSYGLAEVDTQYF
TRBJ2-1 | NA | NA | 13 | TRBV5-4 | TGTGCCAGCAGCTCCCCCGACAGGAATGAGCAGTTCTTC | CASSSPDRNEQFF
TRBJ2-2 | NA | TRBD2 | 18 | TRBV7-3 | TGTGCCAGCAGCCAGACGGGAGTAGGGAGGGTGAACACCGGGGAGCTGTTTTTT | CASSQTGVGRVNTGELFF
TRBJ2-1 | NA | TRBD2 | 17 | TRBV19 | TGTGCCAGTAGTACCCCCTTGACTAGCGGGAGGGCCGATGAGCAGTTCTTC | CASSTPLTSGRADEQFF
TRBJ2-1 | once | NA | 14 | TRBV23-1 | TGCGCCAGCAGTCAATTGAGCTCCTACAATGAGCAGTTCTTC | CASSQLSSYNEQFF
TRBJ2-7 | NA | NA | 15 | TRBV15 | TGTGCCACCAGCAGAGATAAAGGCGGGATCTACGAGCAGTACTTC | CATSRDKGGIYEQYF
TRBJ1-1 | once | TRBD1 | 13 | TRBV25-1 | TGTGCCAGCAAGGAGACAGGGAGGACTGAAGCTTTCTTT | CASKETGRTEAFF
TRBJ1-4 | NA | NA | 15 | TRBV27 | TGTGCCAGCAGTTTAACGCAGGGGATTTTCGAAAAACTGTTTTTT | CASSLTQGIFEKLFF
TRBJ1-2 | NA | NA | 14 | TRBV5-6 | TGTGCCAGCAGCTTGGTTGCAGGAAACTATGGCTACACCTTC | CASSLVAGNYGYTF
TRBJ1-3 | once | NA | 15 | TRBV7-6 | TGTGCCAGCAGCTCCGACAAGATACCTGGAAACACCATATATTTT | CASSSDKIPGNTIYF
TRBJ2-1 | NA | TRBD2 | 16 | TRBV19 | TGTGCCAGTAGTCCTCCCGGGACTAGCGGGAGTAGGGAGCAGTTCTTC | CASSPPGTSGSREQFF
TRBJ2-1 | NA | NA | 15 | TRBV7-3 | TGTGCCAGCAGCTTACTACAGGGAAATAACAATGAGCAGTTCTTC | CASSLLQGNNNEQFF
TRBJ1-3 | NA | TRBD1 | 14 | TRBV6-5 | TGTGCCAGCAGTACCGGGACAGGGGGAAACACCATATATTTT | CASSTGTGGNTIYF
TRBJ1-5 | NA | TRBD1 | 17 | TRBV30 | TGTGCCTGGAGTCTCCAAAGAGGACAGGGACTAAATCAGCCCCAGCATTTT | CAWSLQRGQGLNQPQHF
TRBJ2-5 | NA | TRBD1 | 16 | TRBV27 | TGTGCCAGCAGTCTTCTCACAGGGGGCGGAGGGGAGACCCAGTACTTC | CASSLLTGGGGETQYF
TRBJ1-1 | once | NA | 15 | TRBV5-1 | TGCGCCAGCAGCTTGGCGGTAGAGCCGTACACTGAAGCTTTCTTT | CASSLAVEPYTEAFF
TRBJ2-5 | NA | NA | 15 | TRBV18 | TGTGCCAGCTCACCACCTACTAGGGTTGGAGAGACCCAGTACTTC | CASSPPTRVGETQYF
TRBJ2-7 | NA | TRBD2 | 15 | TRBV2 | TGTGCCAGCAGTGGGGGACTAGCGGAGGAAAACGAGCAGTACTTC | CASSGGLAEENEQYF
TRBJ1-4 | NA | NA | 14 | TRBV5-5 | TGTGCCAGCAGCTTGGGGGGCTCTAGAGAAAAACTGTTTTTT | CASSLGGSREKLFF
TRBJ1-6 | NA | NA | 15 | TRBV9 | TGTGCCAGCAGCGTAGCAGGCTCCTATAATTCACCCCTCCACTTT | CASSVAGSYNSPLHF
TRBJ1-1 | NA | TRBD1 | 13 | TRBV19 | TGTGCCAGTAAGGACAGGACGAACACTGAAGCTTTCTTT | CASKDRTNTEAFF
TRBJ2-7 | NA | TRBD1 | 15 | TRBV5-6 | TGTGCCAGCAGCTTGGGAGGGGACAGGTCCCACGAGCAGTACTTC | CASSLGGDRSHEQYF
TRBJ1-2 | NA | NA | 13 | TRBV6-5 | TGTGCCAGCACCTTAACAGGGCAGCTTGGCTACACCTTC | CASTLTGQLGYTF
TRBJ1-4 | NA | NA | 14 | TRBV20-1 | TGCAGTGCTAGTAACACCCGGGGAGGTGAAAAACTGTTTTTT | CSASNTRGGEKLFF
TRBJ2-1 | NA | TRBD2 | 15 | TRBV27 | TGTGCCAGCAGTCCGTTTGGGGCTAGCGGGAATGAGCAGTTCTTC | CASSPFGASGNEQFF
TRBJ2-1 | NA | TRBD2 | 13 | TRBV12-5 | TGTGCTAGTGGTTTTCTAGCGGGGAATGAGCAGTTCTTC | CASGFLAGNEQFF
TRBJ1-2 | NA | NA | 12 | TRBV24-1 | TGTGCCACCAGTGATCCGGGGTATGGCTACACCTTC | CATSDPGYGYTF
TRBJ1-1 | NA | NA | 12 | TRBV5-5 | TGTGCCAGCAGCTTGGGGGGGACTAATCCTTTCTTT | CASSLGGTNPFF
TRBJ2-7 | NA | TRBD2 | 15 | TRBV2 | TGTGCCAGCAGTGCTGTAGCGGGAAACTCCTACGAGCAGTACTTC | CASSAVAGNSYEQYF
TRBJ1-3 | once | NA | 15 | TRBV9 | TGTGCCAGCAGCGTAGAGCAGGGCTCGGGAAACACCATATATTTT | CASSVEQGSGNTIYF
TRBJ2-3 | NA | TRBD2 | 16 | TRBV4-3 | TGCGCCAGCAGCCAAGTGTCTAGCGGGAGACCCCATACGCAGTATTTT | CASSQVSSGRPHTQYF
TRBJ2-2 | NA | TRBD2 | 17 | TRBV7-8 | TGTGCCAGCAGCTTAGGTGGACTAGCGGCGAACACCGGGGAGCTGTTTTTT | CASSLGGLAANTGELFF
TRBJ2-1 | NA | NA | 15 | TRBV3-1/TRBV3-2 | TGTGCCAGCAGCCATCCAAGCCGGTACTACAATGAGCAGTTCTTC | CASSHPSRYYNEQFF
TRBJ1-2 | NA | TRBD1 | 13 | TRBV30 | TGTGCCTGGAGGAGTCAAGGACAGGGCCCATATGGCTTC | CAWRSQGQGPYGF
TRBJ2-2 | NA | NA | 13 | TRBV12-3/TRBV12-4 | TGTGCCAGCAGCTCCAGACTACCAGGGGAGCTGTTTTTT | CASSSRLPGELFF
TRBJ1-2 | NA | NA | 13 | TRBV27 | TGTGCCAGCAGATTCGCGGCTAACTATGGCTACACCTTC | CASRFAANYGYTF
TRBJ2-7 | NA | TRBD2 | 15 | TRBV9 | TGTGCCAGCAGCGTAGGGGGAGGGAGCATCAACGAGCAGTACTTC | CASSVGGGSINEQYF
TRBJ2-7 | NA | NA | 14 | TRBV11-1 | TGTGCCAGCAGCCCCCGGACTAACTCCTACGAGCAGTACTTC | CASSPRTNSYEQYF
TRBJ2-7 | NA | TRBD2 | 16 | TRBV5-8 | TGTGCCAGCAGCTTGGTAGCGGGAGGCACCTCCTACGAGCAGTACTTC | CASSLVAGGTSYEQYF
TRBJ2-6 | NA | TRBD1 | 16 | TRBV6-5 | TGTGCCAGCAGTTACCAAGGGACAGGTGGGGCCAACGTCCTGACTTTC | CASSYQGTGGANVLTF
TRBJ2-1 | NA | TRBD1 | 13 | TRBV11-3 | TGTGCCAGCAGTCCCCGGACAGGCCTTGAGCAGTTCTTC | CASSPRTGLEQFF
TRBJ2-3 | NA | NA | 17 | TRBV15 | TGTGCCACCAGCAGCCCTATCGCTGGAGAGTTTGGAGATACGCAGTATTTT | CATSSPIAGEFGDTQYF
TRBJ1-4 | NA | NA | 13 | TRBV3-1/TRBV3-2 | TGTGCCAGCACATTATCCGGTAATGAAAAACTGTTTTTT | CASTLSGNEKLFF
TRBJ1-1 | NA | NA | 14 | TRBV2 | TGTGCCAGCAGTTTGGACGGCAGCGGGACTGAAGCTTTCTTT | CASSLDGSGTEAFF
TRBJ2-1 | NA | TRBD2 | 15 | TRBV25-1 | TGTGCCAGCAGTGGAAAGGCGGGACTAGCGGGTGAGCAGTTCTTC | CASSGKAGLAGEQFF
TRBJ2-7 | once | NA | 16 | TRBV3-1/TRBV3-2 | TGTGCCAGCAGCCCCACCCACAGGAGCAATACCTACGAGCAGTACTTC | CASSPTHRSNTYEQYF
TRBJ1-1 | NA | TRBD1 | 11 | TRBV2 | TGTGCCAGCGGCCGGGACAGGATTGCTTTCTTT | CASGRDRIAFF